A selection of T cell receptor beta chains follows, all from one sample in a study of cytomegalovirus exposure and HLA in healthy donors. The method was immunoSEQ multiplex PCR; TCRdb's version includes in-frame clones alone and lacks a portion of them. The table includes tens of thousands of clones, 82% detected once. The sample consisted of PBMCs. All receptors derive from a man in his fifties in good health and CMV-seronegative. Both conserved end residues are part of each CDR3. The D gene is left open where the match is weak. For some rows the clone size is stated as once, few or many, or as a class when expanded; others skip it.

.	.	TRBV19	TRBJ1-1	TGTGCCAGTAGTATCGCTGGACAGATCGAATCTGAAGCTTTCTTT	CASSIAGQIESEAFF
.	.	TRBV11-2	TRBJ2-3	TGTGCCAGCCAGCCGGGGGGCTCGGGGAGGACGCAGTATTTT	CASQPGGSGRTQYF
.	TRBD1	TRBV6-6	TRBJ1-1	TGTGCCAGCAGTTACTCGGAGGGGGCGGGCACTGAAGCTTTCTTT	CASSYSEGAGTEAFF
.	TRBD2	TRBV6-5	TRBJ2-4	TGTGCCAGCAGGGGACTAGCGGGAGTCAAAAGCATTCAGTACTTC	CASRGLAGVKSIQYF
.	TRBD1	TRBV6-5	TRBJ2-5	TGTGCCAGCAGCCGTCACAGGGGGGAGACCCAGTACTTC	CASSRHRGETQYF
.	.	TRBV4-2	TRBJ2-1	TGTGCCAGCAGCCAAGAACTAGCTAAAGCGAATGAGCAGTTCTTC	CASSQELAKANEQFF
few	TRBD1	TRBV5-1	TRBJ1-4	TGCGCCAGCAGCTTGGGACAGGGGAAAGAAAAACTGTTTTTT	CASSLGQGKEKLFF
.	.	TRBV9	TRBJ1-5	TGTGCCAGCAGCGTAGATGGACAGAGCAATCAGCCCCAGCATTTT	CASSVDGQSNQPQHF
.	.	TRBV27	TRBJ1-1	TGTGCCAGCAGTTTTGACAGCCTGAACACTGAAGCTTTCTTT	CASSFDSLNTEAFF
.	.	TRBV11-1	TRBJ2-7	TGTGCCAGCAGCTCCGAACAGGGTATTACCTACGAGCAGTACTTC	CASSSEQGITYEQYF
.	TRBD1	TRBV5-4	TRBJ2-5	TGTGCCAGCAGCTTGGACCGGGACAGGGGAACCCAGTACTTC	CASSLDRDRGTQYF
.	.	TRBV11-2	TRBJ1-1	TGTGCCAGCAGCTCCCGGGGGAACATGAACACTGAAGCTTTCTTT	CASSSRGNMNTEAFF
.	TRBD1	TRBV10-3	TRBJ2-5	TGTGCCACCGCCGACAGGGAAAGAGAGACCCAGTACTTC	CATADRERETQYF
.	TRBD1	TRBV5-1	TRBJ2-3	TGCGCCAGCAGCTTGGGCTCCACAACAGGGGCAGATACGCAGTATTTT	CASSLGSTTGADTQYF
.	.	TRBV19	TRBJ1-1	TGTGCCAGTAGTATGGCCACTGAAGCTTTCTTT	CASSMATEAFF
.	.	TRBV6-5	TRBJ2-1	TGTGCCAGCAGTTACTCTGGGGCCTCCTACAATGAGCAGTTCTTC	CASSYSGASYNEQFF
.	TRBD1	TRBV15	TRBJ2-4	TGTGCCACCAGCATTTGGGCCCCGGGACAGGGGGCCAAAAACATTCAGTACTTC	CATSIWAPGQGAKNIQYF
.	.	TRBV14	TRBJ2-3	TGTGCCAGCAGCCGAAGCCCCACAGATACGCAGTATTTT	CASSRSPTDTQYF
.	.	TRBV29-1	TRBJ1-2	TGCAGCGTTGTTCAGGGAGGAGATGGCTACACCTTC	CSVVQGGDGYTF
few	TRBD1	TRBV6-6	TRBJ1-4	TGTGCCAGCAGTTACCAACAGGGGGCGTGGGGAGAACTGTTTTTT	CASSYQQGAWGELFF
.	TRBD2	TRBV9	TRBJ2-2	TGTGCCAGCAGGAGGGGACTAGCGGGAGGAGATGGCACCGGGGAGCTGTTTTTT	CASRRGLAGGDGTGELFF
.	.	TRBV5-5	TRBJ2-1	TGTGCCAGCAGCTTGTCGGATGAGCAGTTCTTC	CASSLSDEQFF
few	TRBD1	TRBV5-1	TRBJ1-1	TGCGCCAGCAGCCTAGGACAGGGGTACACTGACGCTTTCTTT	CASSLGQGYTDAFF
.	TRBD1	TRBV5-5	TRBJ2-1	TGTGCCAGCAGCTTGGGACAGGGATCCTACAATGAGCAGTTCTTC	CASSLGQGSYNEQFF
.	TRBD1	TRBV18	TRBJ2-7	TGTGCCAGCTCACCAAGGGATGGACAGGAAAACTCCTACGAGCAGTACTTC	CASSPRDGQENSYEQYF
.	TRBD1	TRBV2	TRBJ1-1	TGTGCCAGCAGGGGTAACTTCCGGACAGGGAACACTGAAGCTTTCTTT	CASRGNFRTGNTEAFF
few	TRBD1	TRBV5-4	TRBJ2-3	TGTGCCAGCAGCCTCCTGGGACAGGTCGGAGATACGCAGTATTTT	CASSLLGQVGDTQYF
.	TRBD2	TRBV11-2	TRBJ2-4	TGTGCCAGCACCCCGGCGGCTAGCGGAGGACGGCAGTACTTC	CASTPAASGGRQYF
.	TRBD1	TRBV27	TRBJ2-5	TGTGCCAGCATGTTAGGGACAGGCCAAGAGACCCAGTACTTC	CASMLGTGQETQYF
.	TRBD1	TRBV6-5	TRBJ1-2	TGTGCCAGCAGTTACGAGGGACAGGGGTTCATTGGCTACACCTTC	CASSYEGQGFIGYTF
.	.	TRBV5-8	TRBJ2-5	TGTGCCAGCAGCTTGACAGTTAAAGAGACCCAGTACTTC	CASSLTVKETQYF
few	.	TRBV6-6	TRBJ1-5	TGTGCCAGCAGGAATTCCGGGACACTTAGCAATCAGCCCCAGCATTTT	CASRNSGTLSNQPQHF
.	.	TRBV6-5	TRBJ2-1	TGTGCCAGCAGTTACTCGCAGATACACAATGAGCAGTTCTTC	CASSYSQIHNEQFF
.	.	TRBV6-1	TRBJ1-2	TGTGCCACCAGAGGGGATTTTAACTATGGCTACACCTTC	CATRGDFNYGYTF
.	.	TRBV6-6	TRBJ2-7	TGTGCCAGCAGTTACGGGGAGAGCTACGAGCAGTACTTC	CASSYGESYEQYF
.	TRBD2	TRBV6-5	TRBJ2-7	TGTGCCAGCAGGCCTAGCGGGATGGTCTACGAGCAGTACTTC	CASRPSGMVYEQYF
.	.	TRBV6-5	TRBJ1-2	TGTGCCAGCAGTCGGACAGCGTTGGGAGGCTACACCTTC	CASSRTALGGYTF
once	TRBD1	TRBV5-4	TRBJ2-7	TGTGCCAGCAGCCTGGGAGGACAGGGGGCGCCCCAACAGTACTTC	CASSLGGQGAPQQYF
.	TRBD1	TRBV2	TRBJ1-3	TGTGCCAGCAGCGCCGGACAGGGTTCCTCTGGAAACACCATATATTTT	CASSAGQGSSGNTIYF
.	.	TRBV30	TRBJ2-7	TGTGCCTGGAGTGGCGGTTTCGGAGGCTCCTACGAGCAGTACTTC	CAWSGGFGGSYEQYF
once	.	TRBV28	TRBJ1-3	TGTGCCAGCAGCCCTGTGAGGGACTCTGGAAACACCATATATTTT	CASSPVRDSGNTIYF
.	TRBD2	TRBV19	TRBJ2-2	TGTGCCAGTAGTAGCGGGGGGGCCGGGGAGCTGTTTTTT	CASSSGGAGELFF
.	TRBD2	TRBV28	TRBJ2-3	TGTGCCAGCAGTTCCCTCGGACTGCGGGAGACTAGCACAGATACGCAGTATTTT	CASSSLGLRETSTDTQYF
.	TRBD2	TRBV9	TRBJ2-3	TGTGCCAGCGGCGGGAGGCCTTCTAGCACAGATACGCAGTATTTT	CASGGRPSSTDTQYF
few	.	TRBV4-3	TRBJ1-6	TGCGCCAGCAGCCAAGATAGCGGGCCGAGGAGCTCCTATAATTCACCCCTCCACTTT	CASSQDSGPRSSYNSPLHF
.	TRBD1	TRBV9	TRBJ2-1	TGTGCCAGCACCGAGGACAGGGGCAATGAGCAGTTCTTC	CASTEDRGNEQFF
.	TRBD1	TRBV19	TRBJ2-7	TGTGCCAGTAGTATTCCAGGGACAGGGGGACCCGAGCAGTACTTC	CASSIPGTGGPEQYF
.	.	TRBV28	TRBJ1-2	TGTGCCAGCAGTTCCCCGGGAGGTTGGTATGGCTACACCTTC	CASSSPGGWYGYTF
few	TRBD2	TRBV5-4	TRBJ2-3	TGTGCCAGCAGCTTGGAGGGTAGCGGGGGATACACAGATACGCAGTATTTT	CASSLEGSGGYTDTQYF
.	.	TRBV5-1	TRBJ2-5	TGCGCCAGCAGCCCCTGGGCGGGGAGGCCAGAGACCCAGTACTTC	CASSPWAGRPETQYF
once	.	TRBV7-6	TRBJ1-1	TGTGCCAGCAGCCCCAGGGAGGGATCTGAAGCTTTCTTT	CASSPREGSEAFF
.	.	TRBV7-9	TRBJ2-3	TGTGCCAGCAGCTTAGTGGGGGCTGAAGATACGCAGTATTTT	CASSLVGAEDTQYF
.	.	TRBV18	TRBJ2-7	TGTGCCAGCTCAACGTCGGACATGTCCTACGAGCAGTACTTC	CASSTSDMSYEQYF
.	.	TRBV10-3	TRBJ2-1	TGTGCCATCAGTGGAGGGTCCTACAATGAGCAGTTCTTC	CAISGGSYNEQFF
many	TRBD2	TRBV7-9	TRBJ2-3	TGTGCCAGCATGGGGGGGAGCACAGATACGCAGTATTTT	CASMGGSTDTQYF